Reported below is one T cell receptor beta chain. Repertoires were generated with immunoSEQ multiplex PCR, while TCRdb's copy carries only in-frame clones and drops some. Counted here are about 140,000 clones, 90% to 95% occurring once; the ten biggest clones make up about an eighth. Germline assignment: CDR1 MNHNS and CDR2 SASEGT. The CDR3 is 15 residues long. Trimming removed 2 bases at V and 0 bases at J, with 10 bases between. The data were obtained in a study of control samples from healthy donors and cancer patients. The V call is TRBV6-1, the J call TRBJ1-2; perhaps TRBD1 as D (6 bases). The sample was blood. This TCR came from a man in his forties in good health. The CDR3, as DNA: TGTGCCAGCAGTGAAATGACAGGAGCTAACTATGGCTACACCTTC. It encodes CASSEMTGANYGYTF.